The sequence of this T cell receptor (beta chain) was determined in a study of blood T cell repertoires in COVID-19. On the study more broadly: Researchers got acute and convalescent COVID-19 samples from the United States, Italy and Spain. In each case, the material was cDNA or gDNA derived from T cells, B-cell-depleted T cells, or PBMCs.

The CDR3 runs to 12 residues. In germline, CDR1 is SGHTA, CDR2 FQGTGA. V gave up 2 bases and J gave up 5 bases, with 3 bases separating them. Authors' analysis steps: The authors estimated nucleated cell counts from reference gene primer amplification. The assay was immunoSEQ multiplex PCR, and TCRdb's table has in-frame clones only and misses some. The DNA was the basis for D and trimming; V, J and clone size are from that table. This table holds about 81,000 clones, roughly four fifths found once. The sample consisted of peripheral blood. The chain links TRBV7-3 to TRBJ2-2, with D unresolved. The receptor was derived from a human donor in a cohort sampled during active COVID-19. As DNA, the CDR3 is TGTGCCAGCAGCTTAGAGACCGGGGAGCTGTTTTTT. Residues: CASSLETGELFF. Full variable domain (rest looked up from reference TRBV7-3 and TRBJ2-2): GAGVSQTPSNKVTEKGKYVELRCDPISGHTALYWYRQSLGQGPEFLIYFQGTGAADDSGLPNDRFFAVRPEGSVSTLKIQRTERGDSAVYLCASSLETGELFFGEGSRLTVL.